These T cell receptor beta chains were read from a single sample in a study of T cell repertoires in cytomegalovirus infection. Using its own MiXCR run on the reads, TCRdb lists one record per CDR3 protein. The sample holds about 830,000 distinct CDR3 sequences; 32% are singletons and the top ten take roughly 12%. Their target antigens are unknown. The sequencing here drew on cultured CD8+ T cells from PBMCs, taken from culture after CMV antigen stimulation. These receptors were obtained from a human donor in good health (CMV status not recorded). Some clones in this sample may be carry-over from other donors' samples. The CDR3 runs from the conserved cysteine through the conserved F or W. The D gene is left open where the match is weak. Clone sizes are given selectively: once, few, many, or a class where the clone is expanded.

CDR3 protein: CASSLRTRLAGSTDTQYF
CDR3 DNA: TGTGCCAGCAGCCTAAGAACGAGACTAGCGGGGTCCACAGATACGCAGTATTTT
V gene: TRBV3-1
D gene: TRBD2
J gene: TRBJ2-3
clone size: few

CDR3 protein: CASNLEVTTNYEQYF
CDR3 DNA: TGTGCCAGCAACTTAGAGGTGACTACCAATTACGAGCAGTACTTC
V gene: TRBV7-2
D gene: .
J gene: TRBJ2-7
clone size: .

CDR3 protein: CASSGTGLSPLHF
CDR3 DNA: TGTGCCAGCAGCGGGACAGGGCTTTCACCCCTCCACTTT
V gene: TRBV7-6
D gene: TRBD1
J gene: TRBJ1-6
clone size: many

CDR3 protein: CASRLGNEQFF
CDR3 DNA: TGTGCCAGCAGACTTGGCAATGAGCAGTTCTTC
V gene: TRBV6-5
D gene: .
J gene: TRBJ2-1
clone size: few

CDR3 protein: CASSRGQRRFNEQLF
CDR3 DNA: TGTGCCAGCAGCCGAGGTCAGAGAAGATTCAATGAGCAGTTGTTC
V gene: TRBV4-2
D gene: .
J gene: TRBJ2-1
clone size: .

CDR3 protein: CASSLGQSLRNIQYF
CDR3 DNA: TGTGCCAGCAGTTTGGGGCAGAGCTTGAGGAACATTCAGTACTTC
V gene: TRBV28
D gene: .
J gene: TRBJ2-4
clone size: .

CDR3 protein: CANSYLGTGGTDTQYF
CDR3 DNA: TGTGCCAACAGTTACCTAGGGACAGGGGGCACAGATACGCAGTATTTT
V gene: TRBV6-5
D gene: TRBD1
J gene: TRBJ2-3
clone size: .

CDR3 protein: CASSLESSGGETQYF
CDR3 DNA: TGTGCCAGCAGCTTAGAGTCTAGCGGGGGAGAGACCCAGTACTTC
V gene: TRBV11-2
D gene: TRBD2
J gene: TRBJ2-5
clone size: .

CDR3 protein: CASSLRQTRVRNQPQHF
CDR3 DNA: TGTGCCAGCAGTTTACGCCAGACCAGGGTTCGCAATCAGCCCCAGCATTTT
V gene: TRBV28
D gene: .
J gene: TRBJ1-5
clone size: .

CDR3 protein: CASSQVAGEGEKLFF
CDR3 DNA: TGCGCCAGCAGCCAAGTGGCGGGGGAAGGGGAAAAACTGTTTTTT
V gene: TRBV4-1
D gene: .
J gene: TRBJ1-4
clone size: .

CDR3 protein: CASTGYEETQYF
CDR3 DNA: TGTGCCAGCACCGGGTACGAAGAGACCCAGTACTTC
V gene: TRBV11-2
D gene: .
J gene: TRBJ2-5
clone size: few

CDR3 protein: CASSQDMQSGDTQYF
CDR3 DNA: TGCGCCAGCAGCCAAGATATGCAGAGTGGGGATACGCAGTATTTT
V gene: TRBV4-1
D gene: .
J gene: TRBJ2-3
clone size: few

CDR3 protein: CASSLLARRNSDTQYF
CDR3 DNA: TGTGCCAGCAGTTTATTAGCTAGGAGGAACTCAGATACGCAGTATTTT
V gene: TRBV28
D gene: .
J gene: TRBJ2-3
clone size: .

CDR3 protein: CASSFYKRGTEYNSPLHF
CDR3 DNA: TGTGCCAGCAGCTTTTATAAAAGAGGAACAGAGTATAATTCACCCCTCCACTTT
V gene: TRBV7-2
D gene: .
J gene: TRBJ1-6
clone size: many

CDR3 protein: CSARDQGRINNSPLHF
CDR3 DNA: TGCAGTGCTAGAGATCAGGGAAGGATCAATAATTCACCCCTCCACTTT
V gene: TRBV20-1
D gene: .
J gene: TRBJ1-6
clone size: .

CDR3 protein: CASSSPRQNNQPQHF
CDR3 DNA: TGTGCCAGCAGTTCCCCCCGACAGAACAATCAGCCCCAGCATTTT
V gene: TRBV28
D gene: .
J gene: TRBJ1-5
clone size: few

CDR3 protein: CASSLVTGKGYTF
CDR3 DNA: TGCGCCAGCAGCTTGGTAACGGGGAAGGGCTACACCTTC
V gene: TRBV5-1
D gene: .
J gene: TRBJ1-2
clone size: .

CDR3 protein: CASSYLGTDSSTDTQYF
CDR3 DNA: TGTGCCAGCAGTTACCTCGGGACAGACTCTAGCACAGATACGCAGTATTTT
V gene: TRBV27
D gene: TRBD1
J gene: TRBJ2-3
clone size: .

CDR3 protein: CASRVNRGLFYNSPLHF
CDR3 DNA: TGTGCCAGCAGGGTGAACAGGGGGTTGTTTTATAATTCACCCCTCCACTTT
V gene: TRBV28
D gene: TRBD1
J gene: TRBJ1-6
clone size: .

CDR3 protein: CASSYPADTQYF
CDR3 DNA: TGTGCCAGCAGTTATCCCGCAGATACGCAGTATTTT
V gene: TRBV6-2/TRBV6-3
D gene: .
J gene: TRBJ2-3
clone size: few

CDR3 protein: CASRGISEPRGYEQYF
CDR3 DNA: TGTGCCAGCAGAGGAATCTCGGAACCCCGCGGTTACGAGCAGTACTTC
V gene: TRBV2
D gene: .
J gene: TRBJ2-7
clone size: .

CDR3 protein: CASSLQGFNEQFF
CDR3 DNA: TGTGCTAGCAGCCTACAGGGATTCAATGAGCAGTTCTTC
V gene: TRBV7-7
D gene: .
J gene: TRBJ2-1
clone size: .

CDR3 protein: CASSQVATGGYGYTF
CDR3 DNA: TGCGCCAGCAGCCAAGTGGCAACAGGGGGCTATGGCTACACCTTC
V gene: TRBV4-1
D gene: TRBD1
J gene: TRBJ1-2
clone size: .

CDR3 protein: CATEAAGATEAFF
CDR3 DNA: TGTGCCACCGAGGCGGCGGGGGCCACTGAAGCTTTCTTT
V gene: TRBV10-3
D gene: .
J gene: TRBJ1-1
clone size: .

CDR3 protein: CASSLGGTDGYTF
CDR3 DNA: TGTGCCAGCAGTCTAGGGGGCACGGATGGCTACACCTTC
V gene: TRBV7-4
D gene: TRBD1
J gene: TRBJ1-2
clone size: .

CDR3 protein: CASSRRNMNTEAFF
CDR3 DNA: TGTGCCAGCAGCCGACGGAACATGAACACTGAAGCTTTCTTT
V gene: TRBV7-8
D gene: .
J gene: TRBJ1-1
clone size: few

CDR3 protein: CSLSDRGVRETQYF
CDR3 DNA: TGCAGCCTATCGGACAGGGGAGTTCGGGAGACCCAGTACTTC
V gene: TRBV29-1
D gene: TRBD1
J gene: TRBJ2-5
clone size: .

CDR3 protein: CSASARGAGAYNEQFF
CDR3 DNA: TGCAGTGCTAGCGCCCGGGGAGCGGGGGCCTACAATGAGCAGTTCTTC
V gene: TRBV20-1
D gene: TRBD2
J gene: TRBJ2-1
clone size: once

CDR3 protein: CASSTRLPGQTQYF
CDR3 DNA: TGTGCCAGCAGCACCCGTCTCCCGGGACAGACGCAGTATTTT
V gene: TRBV7-6
D gene: TRBD1
J gene: TRBJ2-3
clone size: .

CDR3 protein: CASSPSGQNTEAFF
CDR3 DNA: TGTGCCAGCAGTCCATCGGGACAGAACACTGAAGCTTTCTTT
V gene: TRBV27
D gene: .
J gene: TRBJ1-1
clone size: .

CDR3 protein: CASSFRPISYNEQFF
CDR3 DNA: TGTGCCAGCAGCTTTAGACCGATTAGTTACAATGAGCAGTTCTTC
V gene: TRBV7-8
D gene: .
J gene: TRBJ2-1
clone size: .

CDR3 protein: CASSIGGGSTDTQYF
CDR3 DNA: TGTGCCAGTAGTATCGGCGGGGGGAGCACAGATACGCAGTATTTT
V gene: TRBV19
D gene: TRBD2
J gene: TRBJ2-3
clone size: few

CDR3 protein: CASRVHRTDEPQHF
CDR3 DNA: TGTGCCAGCAGAGTGCACAGGACGGACGAGCCCCAGCATTTT
V gene: TRBV6-1
D gene: .
J gene: TRBJ1-5
clone size: few

CDR3 protein: CASSDSIGTSGFNTDTQYF
CDR3 DNA: TGTGCCAGCAGTGACTCGATTGGGACTAGCGGGTTTAACACAGATACGCAGTATTTT
V gene: TRBV6-4
D gene: TRBD2
J gene: TRBJ2-3
clone size: .

CDR3 protein: CASREGGGAQQFF
CDR3 DNA: TGCGCCAGCAGGGAAGGCGGGGGGGCGCAGCAGTTCTTC
V gene: TRBV10-2
D gene: TRBD2
J gene: TRBJ2-1
clone size: once

CDR3 protein: CASSRDGSYYGYTF
CDR3 DNA: TGTGCCAGCAGCCGGGACGGATCTTACTATGGCTACACCTTC
V gene: TRBV7-6
D gene: .
J gene: TRBJ1-2
clone size: many

CDR3 protein: CASSQAYGGSTDTQYF
CDR3 DNA: TGCGCCAGCAGCCAAGCTTACGGGGGGAGCACAGATACGCAGTATTTT
V gene: TRBV4-3
D gene: TRBD2
J gene: TRBJ2-3
clone size: .

CDR3 protein: CASSQGQGFSYEQYF
CDR3 DNA: TGCGCCAGCAGCCAAGGCCAGGGATTCTCCTACGAGCAGTACTTC
V gene: TRBV4-1
D gene: .
J gene: TRBJ2-7
clone size: .

CDR3 protein: CASSPWGSLSTDTQYF
CDR3 DNA: TGTGCCAGCAGCCCCTGGGGTAGCTTAAGCACAGATACGCAGTATTTT
V gene: TRBV5-4
D gene: .
J gene: TRBJ2-3
clone size: many

CDR3 protein: CASSLDYTETQYF
CDR3 DNA: TGTGCCAGCAGCCTAGACTATACCGAGACCCAGTACTTC
V gene: TRBV12-3/TRBV12-4
D gene: .
J gene: TRBJ2-5
clone size: .

CDR3 protein: CASSPRVDGEPFF
CDR3 DNA: TGTGCCAGCAGTCCCCGGGTGGACGGGGAGCCGTTTTTT
V gene: TRBV12-3/TRBV12-4
D gene: .
J gene: TRBJ2-2
clone size: .

CDR3 protein: CASSYSIGSEAFF
CDR3 DNA: TGTGCCAGCAGTTACTCGATAGGGTCCGAAGCTTTCTTT
V gene: TRBV6-5
D gene: .
J gene: TRBJ1-1
clone size: .

CDR3 protein: CASSLAGAGGTEAFF
CDR3 DNA: TGTGCCAGCAGCTTGGCGGGGGCCGGAGGGACTGAAGCTTTCTTT
V gene: TRBV5-6
D gene: .
J gene: TRBJ1-1
clone size: .

CDR3 protein: CANGQGLTGELFF
CDR3 DNA: TGTGCCAACGGACAGGGCCTCACCGGGGAGCTGTTTTTT
V gene: TRBV7-8
D gene: TRBD1
J gene: TRBJ2-2
clone size: many

CDR3 protein: CASSYGTMGNEQFF
CDR3 DNA: TGTGCCAGCAGTTACGGTACCATGGGAAATGAGCAGTTCTTC
V gene: TRBV6-2/TRBV6-3
D gene: .
J gene: TRBJ2-1
clone size: .

CDR3 protein: CASSLGLYQPQHF
CDR3 DNA: TGTGCCAGCAGCTTAGGGTTATATCAGCCCCAGCATTTT
V gene: TRBV7-8
D gene: .
J gene: TRBJ1-5
clone size: .

CDR3 protein: CSAGVVGGPYTDTQYF
CDR3 DNA: TGCAGTGCAGGGGTCGTCGGGGGGCCATACACAGATACGCAGTATTTT
V gene: TRBV20-1
D gene: .
J gene: TRBJ2-3
clone size: once